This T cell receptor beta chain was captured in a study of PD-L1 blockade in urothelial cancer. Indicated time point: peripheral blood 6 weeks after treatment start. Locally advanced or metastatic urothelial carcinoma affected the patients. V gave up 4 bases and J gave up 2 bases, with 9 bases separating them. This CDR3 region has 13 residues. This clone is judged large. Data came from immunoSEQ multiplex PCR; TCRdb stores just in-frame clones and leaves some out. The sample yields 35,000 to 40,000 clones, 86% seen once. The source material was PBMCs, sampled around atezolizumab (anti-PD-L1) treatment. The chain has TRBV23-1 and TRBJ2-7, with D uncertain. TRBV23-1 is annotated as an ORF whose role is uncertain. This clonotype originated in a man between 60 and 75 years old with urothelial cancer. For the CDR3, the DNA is TGCGCCAGCAGTCTGCCAGAAACCTACGAGCAGTACTTC. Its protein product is CASSLPETYEQYF.